What follows are 18 T cell receptor beta chains derived from one specimen sequenced in a study of blood T cell repertoires in COVID-19 (dated by TCRdb to the early 2020s). The method was the immunoSEQ multiplex PCR assay. TCRdb's version of the immuneACCESS table is confined to in-frame rearrangements and falls short of the full clone set. An unresolved V gene accounts for under half of the shortfall where checked; the remainder is of unknown origin. In all, the sample holds around 450,000 clones, and about nine tenths of those were seen once. The ten largest clones represent roughly 0.72% of the sample. Sequencing input: PBMCs or T cells enriched from blood (not recorded which). Receptor source: a woman younger than 35 who had recovered from COVID-19.

The chain carries TRBV5-6 and TRBJ2-7; D is perhaps TRBD1 (6 bases). V was shortened by 0 bases and J by 2 bases, with 12 bases between the two germline ends. Germline V gene sequence: CDR1 SGHDT, CDR2 YYEEEE. The CDR3 loop spans 15 amino acids. The CDR3 loop is CASSLAQGLTYEQYF. In nucleotides, the CDR3 is TGTGCCAGCAGCTTGGCACAGGGCCTAACCTACGAGCAGTACTTC.

The V call is TRBV5-1, the J call TRBJ1-1, with no clear D. The CDR3 consists of 11 residues. CDR1 SGHRS and CDR2 YFSETQ come from the germline V gene. V was trimmed by 6 bases and J by 3 bases, leaving 6 bases between them. CDR3 protein: CASTQDTEAFF. The CDR3 DNA reads TGCGCCAGCACCCAGGACACTGAAGCTTTCTTT.

J is TRBJ1-6 and V is TRBV6-5; TRBD1 aligns across 9 bases. V dropped 4 bases and J dropped 10; count of bases not matched to a gene: 5. Germline CDR1 MNHEY, CDR2 SVGAGI. The CDR3 consists of 14 residues. DNA of the CDR3: TGTGCCAGCAGTTCGGGACAGGGTTTCTCACCCCTCCACTTT. It specifies CASSSGQGFSPLHF.

The chain uses TRBV7-6 and TRBJ2-7, with a possible D match to TRBD1 (6 bases). The CDR3 sequence is 14 residues long. Germline loops: CDR1 SGHVS, CDR2 FNYEAQ. With 1 base removed from V and 0 bases from J, the gap between germline ends came to 7 bases. CDR3 protein: CASSLGGGSYEQYF. The CDR3 region has the DNA TGTGCCAGCAGCTTAGGAGGGGGCTCCTACGAGCAGTACTTC.

The chain has TRBV5-1 and TRBJ2-7; 8 positions agree with TRBD1. With 4 bases clipped from V and 0 bases from J, the junction kept 6 bases outside the gene matches. CDR1 and CDR2 (germline): SGHRS, YFSETQ. The CDR3 loop spans 15 amino acids. The CDR3 protein is CASSLRQGSSYEQYF. DNA of the CDR3: TGCGCCAGCAGCCTGCGACAGGGGAGCTCCTACGAGCAGTACTTC.

The rearrangement uses TRBV7-8 and TRBJ2-3; TRBD2 matches at 13 bases. In germline, CDR1 is SGHVS, CDR2 FQNEAQ. CDR3 size: 18 residues. Losses at the gene ends were 1 base for V and 3 bases for J; bases not matched to a gene: 7. CDR3 region: CASSLELAGGPGTDTQYF. The CDR3 DNA reads as TGTGCCAGCAGCTTAGAACTAGCGGGGGGGCCCGGAACAGATACGCAGTATTTT.

This clone showed up just once. This chain uses TRBV2 with TRBJ1-2; D not resolved. This CDR3 contains 17 residues. Germline lookup yields CDR1 SNHLY and CDR2 FYNNEI. The V end lost 2 bases, the J end lost 4 bases, and 20 bases lay between the germline ends. The CDR3 sequence: CASSEYAIGNSFYGYTF. The CDR3 nucleotides read TGTGCCAGCAGTGAATACGCAATCGGGAACAGCTTCTATGGCTACACCTTC.

V usage is TRBV19 and J usage is TRBJ1-2; no clear D gene. Germline CDR1 reads LNHDA; CDR2 reads SQIVND (reference sequence). The V end was cut by 11 bases, the J end by 1 base, with 14 bases between. This CDR3 is built from 13 residues. CDR3 sequence (DNA): TGTGCCTCCTATAGTCCATTTAACTATGGCTACACCTTC. It codes for CASYSPFNYGYTF.

Notes on this clone: One end of the junction does not line up with germline, which may come from a read error. The chain couples TRBV7-8 to TRBJ2-1, with D unresolved. Germline V gene data show CDR1 as SGHVS and CDR2 as FQNEAQ. The length of the CDR3 is 13 residues. DNA for the CDR3: TGTGCCAGCAGCCTCAGGTCCTTCAATGAGCAGTTCTTC. Translation: CASSLRSFNEQFF.

The rearrangement uses TRBV2 and TRBJ2-4, with TRBD1 identical over 7 bases. The CDR3 has 14 residues. V trimming: 6 bases; J trimming: 8 bases; junction bases outside the gene matches: 10. The germline CDR1 and CDR2 sequences are SNHLY and FYNNEI. The DNA for the CDR3 is TGTGCCAGCAGGTTCGACAGGGTAGAGGACATTCAGTACTTC. Encoded protein: CASRFDRVEDIQYF.

The gene calls are TRBV9 and TRBJ1-1; D gene unclear. The V gene's germline CDR1 is SGDLS and CDR2 YYNGEE. V shed 1 base and J shed 2 bases, with 12 bases lying between them. The CDR3 runs to 15 residues. CDR3 residues: CASSVIREGNTEAFF. The CDR3 bases are TGTGCCAGCAGCGTAATAAGGGAGGGAAACACTGAAGCTTTCTTT.

V is TRBV2 and J is TRBJ1-6; D perhaps matches TRBD1 (5 bases). V was shortened by 7 bases and J by 7 bases, with 11 bases between the two germline ends. There are 13 residues in the CDR3. The V gene's germline CDR1 is SNHLY and CDR2 FYNNEI. The DNA for the CDR3 is TGTGCCAGCAAGGTCCAGGGAAATTCACCCCTCCACTTT. Protein: CASKVQGNSPLHF.

V and J are TRBV6-5 and TRBJ1-2; 8 bases are a match to TRBD1. The CDR3 is made up of 14 amino acids. Trimming removed 6 bases from V and 3 bases from J; junction bases left unmatched: 6. Germline lookup yields CDR1 MNHEY and CDR2 SVGAGI. The CDR3 sequence: CASSLMTGDYGYTF. The DNA for the CDR3 is TGTGCCAGCAGCTTGATGACAGGGGACTATGGCTACACCTTC.

This rearrangement joins TRBV2 to TRBJ2-5; TRBD2 matches 7 bases. The CDR3 has 17 residues. Germline CDR1 and CDR2: SNHLY and FYNNEI. The junction had 18 bases not matched to a gene; V was cut back by 7 bases and J by 4 bases. In DNA form, the CDR3 reads TGTGCCAGCACCAAAGGTCTGGCGGGGGTGGGAGGAGAGACCCAGTACTTC. Its protein product is CASTKGLAGVGGETQYF.

This clone was observed a few times. The genes are TRBV6-4 and TRBJ2-2; 8 bases are shared with TRBD1. J was trimmed by 8 bases and V by 3 bases; bases with no gene match: 5. The germline gives CDR1 MRHNA, CDR2 SNTAGT. This CDR3 has 14 residues. CDR3 residues: CASSETGDGGELFF. The CDR3 DNA reads TGTGCCAGCAGTGAGACAGGGGACGGAGGGGAGCTGTTTTTT.

The DNA of the CDR3 is TGTGCCAGCAGCCAGAGTGTGACAGGGGAGAGGGAGACCCAGTACTTC. Translating it yields CASSQSVTGERETQYF. The gene calls are TRBV4-2 and TRBJ2-5; 8 nucleotides agree with TRBD1. The CDR3 extends over 16 amino acids. CDR1 and CDR2 (germline): LGHNA, YNFKEQ. The V gene end was trimmed by 3 bases and the J gene end by 5 bases; junction bases not matched to a gene: 11.

The chain is built from TRBV6-5 and TRBJ2-5, with a tentative D call TRBD2 (6 bases). The ends were cut back, 6 bases at V and 4 bases at J, with 6 bases in the middle. The germline V gene encodes CDR1 MNHEY and CDR2 SVGAGI. CDR3 size: 11 residues. The CDR3 protein is CASRGGETQYF. The CDR3 region has the DNA TGTGCCAGCAGGGGGGGAGAGACCCAGTACTTC.

This chain joins TRBV6-1 and TRBJ2-3; 9 bases are shared with TRBD1. The germline CDR1 and CDR2 sequences are MNHNS and SASEGT. V gave up 0 bases and J gave up 5 bases; unmatched junction bases: 12. The CDR3 runs 18 residues. The chain's CDR3 is CASSEAGGQGLRGDTQYF. The DNA of the CDR3 is TGTGCCAGCAGTGAAGCGGGGGGACAGGGATTGAGAGGAGATACGCAGTATTTT.